The present T cell receptor beta chain was sequenced within a study of T cells expressing NK-cell markers. Study-level background: With respect to HCMV, seven of the eight sequenced donors were seropositive, and one was seronegative.

To note about this clonotype: Its antigen is undetermined.

CDR3 length: 17 residues. In germline, CDR1 is DFQATT, CDR2 SNEGSKA (reference sequence). 5'RACE template switching built TCR beta cDNA with unique molecular identifiers. After re-calling the 5' RACE reads, TCRdb lists one entry per CDR3 protein, DNA absent. The sample includes some 440,000 distinct CDR3 sequences. Overall study findings and caveats: The CD3+CD56-NKG2C+ fraction was also led by these clonotypes in a handful of donors.

The sequence was obtained from a woman between 50 and 59 years old in good health. The V and J genes are TRBV20-1 and TRBJ2-1; TCRdb reports TRBD2, a call that lacks DNA to check it against. Source material: blood T cells: a sorted CD56 or NKG2C T cell subset, CD4+ or CD8+ T cells, or bulk PBMC T cells (not recorded which). This chain's CDR3 is CSAPGLAGGGSYNEQFF.